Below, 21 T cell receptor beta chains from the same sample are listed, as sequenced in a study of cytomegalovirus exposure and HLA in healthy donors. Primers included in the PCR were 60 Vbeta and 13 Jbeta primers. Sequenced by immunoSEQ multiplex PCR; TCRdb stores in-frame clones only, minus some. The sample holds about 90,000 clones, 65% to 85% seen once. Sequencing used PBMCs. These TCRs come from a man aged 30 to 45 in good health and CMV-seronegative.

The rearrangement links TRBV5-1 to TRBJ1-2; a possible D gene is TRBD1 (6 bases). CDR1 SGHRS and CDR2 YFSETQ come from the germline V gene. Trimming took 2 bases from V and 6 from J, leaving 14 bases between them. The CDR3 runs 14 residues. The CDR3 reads CASSLTEGGDGYTF. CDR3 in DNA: TGCGCCAGCAGCTTAACGGAAGGGGGTGATGGCTACACCTTC.

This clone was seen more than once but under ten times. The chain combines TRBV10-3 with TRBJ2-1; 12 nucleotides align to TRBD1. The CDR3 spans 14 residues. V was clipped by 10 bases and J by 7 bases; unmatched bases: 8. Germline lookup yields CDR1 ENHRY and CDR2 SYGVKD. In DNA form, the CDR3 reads TGTGCCAATAAACCGGGACAGGGGGCGAATGAGCAGTTCTTC. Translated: CANKPGQGANEQFF.

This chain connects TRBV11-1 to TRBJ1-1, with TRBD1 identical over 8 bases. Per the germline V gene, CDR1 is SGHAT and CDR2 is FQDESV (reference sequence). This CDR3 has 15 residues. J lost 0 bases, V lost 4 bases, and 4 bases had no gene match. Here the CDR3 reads CASSWDRIMNTEAFF. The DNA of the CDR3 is TGTGCCAGCAGCTGGGACAGGATCATGAACACTGAAGCTTTCTTT.

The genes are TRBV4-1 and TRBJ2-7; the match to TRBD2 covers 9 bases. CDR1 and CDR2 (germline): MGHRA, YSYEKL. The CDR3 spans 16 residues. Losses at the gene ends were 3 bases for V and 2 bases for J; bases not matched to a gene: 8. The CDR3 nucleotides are TGCGCCAGCAGCCATCAGTCTAGCGGGGCCCCCTACGAGCAGTACTTC. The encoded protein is CASSHQSSGAPYEQYF.

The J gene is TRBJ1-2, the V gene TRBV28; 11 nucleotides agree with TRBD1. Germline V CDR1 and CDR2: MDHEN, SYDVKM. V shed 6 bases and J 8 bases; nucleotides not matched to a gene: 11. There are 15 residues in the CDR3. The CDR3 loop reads CASSPRTGGFEGYTF. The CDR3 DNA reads TGTGCCAGCAGCCCTCGGACAGGGGGCTTTGAGGGCTACACCTTC.

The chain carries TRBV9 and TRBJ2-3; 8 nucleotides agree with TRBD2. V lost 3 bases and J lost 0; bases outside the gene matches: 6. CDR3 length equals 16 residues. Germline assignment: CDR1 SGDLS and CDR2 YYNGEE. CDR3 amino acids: CASSERLASSTDTQYF. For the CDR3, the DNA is TGTGCCAGCAGCGAGAGACTAGCGTCGAGCACAGATACGCAGTATTTT.

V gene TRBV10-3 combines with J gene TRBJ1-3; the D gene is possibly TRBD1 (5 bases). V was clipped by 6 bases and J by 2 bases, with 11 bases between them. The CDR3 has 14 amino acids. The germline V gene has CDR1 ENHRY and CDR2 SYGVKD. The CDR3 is CAIRQGTPGNTIYF. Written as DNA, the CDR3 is TGTGCCATCAGGCAGGGTACGCCTGGAAACACCATATATTTT.

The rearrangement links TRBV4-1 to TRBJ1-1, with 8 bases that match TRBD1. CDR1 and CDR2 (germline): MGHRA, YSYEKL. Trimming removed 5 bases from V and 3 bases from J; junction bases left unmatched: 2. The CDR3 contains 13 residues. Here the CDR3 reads CASSSDRDTEAFF. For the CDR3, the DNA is TGCGCCAGCAGCTCGGACAGGGACACTGAAGCTTTCTTT.

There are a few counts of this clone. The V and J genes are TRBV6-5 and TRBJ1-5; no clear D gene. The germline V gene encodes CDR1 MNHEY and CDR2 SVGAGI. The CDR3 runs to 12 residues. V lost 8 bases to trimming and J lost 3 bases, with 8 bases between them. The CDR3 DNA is TGTGCCAGCGGGCAGTACAATCAGCCCCAGCATTTT. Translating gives CASGQYNQPQHF.

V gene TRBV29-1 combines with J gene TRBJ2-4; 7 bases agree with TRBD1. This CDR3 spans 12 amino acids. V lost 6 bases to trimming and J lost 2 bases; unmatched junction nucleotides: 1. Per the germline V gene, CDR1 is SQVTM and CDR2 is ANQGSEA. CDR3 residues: CSVQGTKNIQYF. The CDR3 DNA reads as TGCAGCGTACAGGGGACCAAAAACATTCAGTACTTC.

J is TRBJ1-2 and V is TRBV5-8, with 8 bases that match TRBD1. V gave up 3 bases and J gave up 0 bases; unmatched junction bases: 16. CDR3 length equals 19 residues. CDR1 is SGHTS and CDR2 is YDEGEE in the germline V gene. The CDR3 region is CASSSSPPGTGVANYGYTF. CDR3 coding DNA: TGTGCCAGCAGCTCCAGCCCTCCCGGGACAGGAGTAGCTAACTATGGCTACACCTTC.

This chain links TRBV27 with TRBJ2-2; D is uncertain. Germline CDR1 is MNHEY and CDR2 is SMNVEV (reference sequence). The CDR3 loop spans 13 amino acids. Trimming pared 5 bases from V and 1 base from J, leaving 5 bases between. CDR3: CASSPQNTGELFF. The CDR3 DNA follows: TGTGCCAGCAGTCCACAGAACACCGGGGAGCTGTTTTTT.

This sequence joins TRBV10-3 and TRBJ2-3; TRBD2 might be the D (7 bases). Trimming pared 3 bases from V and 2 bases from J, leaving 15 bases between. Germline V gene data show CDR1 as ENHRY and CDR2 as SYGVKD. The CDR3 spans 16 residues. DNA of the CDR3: TGTGCCATCAGTGACGAGGCGGGGGACAACACAGATACGCAGTATTTT. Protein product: CAISDEAGDNTDTQYF.

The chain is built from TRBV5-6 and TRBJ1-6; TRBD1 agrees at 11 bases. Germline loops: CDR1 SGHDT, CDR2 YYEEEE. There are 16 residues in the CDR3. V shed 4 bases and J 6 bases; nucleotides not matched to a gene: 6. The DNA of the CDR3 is TGTGCCAGCAGCCTAAGGACAGGGGGCGGTAATTCACCCCTCCACTTT. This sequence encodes CASSLRTGGGNSPLHF.

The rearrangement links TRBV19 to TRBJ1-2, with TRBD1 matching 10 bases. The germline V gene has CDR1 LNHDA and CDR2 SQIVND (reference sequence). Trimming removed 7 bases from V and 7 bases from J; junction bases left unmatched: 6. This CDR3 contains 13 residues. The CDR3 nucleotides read TGTGCCAGTACAGACAGGGGGCGCTTTGGCTACACCTTC. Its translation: CASTDRGRFGYTF.

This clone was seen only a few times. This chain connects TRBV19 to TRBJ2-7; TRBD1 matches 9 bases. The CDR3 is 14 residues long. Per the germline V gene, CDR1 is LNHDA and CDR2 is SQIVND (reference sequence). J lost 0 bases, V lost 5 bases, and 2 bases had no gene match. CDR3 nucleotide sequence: TGTGCCAGTAGTCCGGACAGGGGCTCCTACGAGCAGTACTTC. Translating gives CASSPDRGSYEQYF.

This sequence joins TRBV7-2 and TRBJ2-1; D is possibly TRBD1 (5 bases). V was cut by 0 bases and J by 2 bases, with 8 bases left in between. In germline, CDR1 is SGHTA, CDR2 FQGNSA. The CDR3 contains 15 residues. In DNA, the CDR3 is TGTGCCAGCAGCTTAGCGAGCAGGGCCTACAATGAGCAGTTCTTC. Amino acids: CASSLASRAYNEQFF. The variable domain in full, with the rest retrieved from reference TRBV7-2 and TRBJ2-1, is GAGVSQSPSNKVTEKGKDVELRCDPISGHTALYWYRQSLGQGLEFLIYFQGNSAPDKSGLPSDRFSAERTGGSVSTLTIQRTQQEDSAVYLCASSLASRAYNEQFFGPGTRLTVL.

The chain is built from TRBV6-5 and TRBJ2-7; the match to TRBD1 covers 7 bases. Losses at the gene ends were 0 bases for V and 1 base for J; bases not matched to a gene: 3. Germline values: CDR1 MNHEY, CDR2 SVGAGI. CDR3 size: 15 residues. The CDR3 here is CASSYSARGSYEQYF. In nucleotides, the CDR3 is TGTGCCAGCAGTTACTCGGCCAGGGGGTCCTACGAGCAGTACTTC.

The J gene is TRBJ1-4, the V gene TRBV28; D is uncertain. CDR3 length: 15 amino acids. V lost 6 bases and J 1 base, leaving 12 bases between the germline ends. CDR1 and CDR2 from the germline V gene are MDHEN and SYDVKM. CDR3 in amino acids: CASSPHLGTNEKLFF. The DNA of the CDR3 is TGTGCCAGCAGCCCCCACCTAGGAACTAATGAAAAACTGTTTTTT.

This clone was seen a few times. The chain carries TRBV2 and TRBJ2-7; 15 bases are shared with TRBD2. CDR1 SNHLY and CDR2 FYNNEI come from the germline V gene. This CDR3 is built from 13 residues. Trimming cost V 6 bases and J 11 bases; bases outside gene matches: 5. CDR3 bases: TGTGCCAGCAGGGGGACTAGCGGGGGGAAGGAGTACTTC. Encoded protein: CASRGTSGGKEYF.

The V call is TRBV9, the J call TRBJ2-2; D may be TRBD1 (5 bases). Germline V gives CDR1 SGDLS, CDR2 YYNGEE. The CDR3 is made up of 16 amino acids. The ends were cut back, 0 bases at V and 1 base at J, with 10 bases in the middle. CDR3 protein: CASSVVSTGNTGELFF. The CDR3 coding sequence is TGTGCCAGCAGCGTAGTATCTACAGGGAACACCGGGGAGCTGTTTTTT.